Presented here are 3 T cell receptor beta chains from one specimen sequenced in a study of blood T cells in healthy people across ages (dated by TCRdb to between 2014 and 2017). Libraries were constructed by 5' RACE. Sequenced using an Illumina HiSeq 2500. A second PCR of roughly 7 to 12 cycles was run with a J-beta primer mix and a sample-barcoded 5' primer. TCRdb reprocessed the public reads (quality trimming at Q25 with fastp, clone calling with MiXCR) and kept in-frame beta chains. Every entry covers one CDR3 protein and lists the most common genes and DNA from its rows. In this sample the table shows roughly 730,000 distinct CDR3 sequences, roughly three fifths of which occur a single time. The ten largest clones add up to roughly 25% of the sample. Source material: blood. The receptors were sampled from a middle-aged man in good health.

The rearrangement uses TRBV30 and TRBJ1-2; D gene uncertain. This CDR3 has 11 amino acids. Trimming stripped 1 base from V and 7 bases from J, with 7 bases between. Germline CDR1 and CDR2: GTSNPN and SVGIG (reference sequence). DNA of the CDR3: TGTGCCTGGAGTGCTCTGGGTGGCTACACCTTC. Translated, it gives CAWSALGGYTF.

This chain links TRBV21-1 with TRBJ2-7. Gene TRBJ2-5 matches the end of the DNA better, so the J call may be wrong. TRBV21-1 is a known pseudogene. The CDR3 contains 13 residues. The chain's CDR3 is CASSKLVCETQYF. The CDR3 nucleotides are TGTGCCAGCAGCAAATTGGTCTGTGAGACCCAGTACTTC.

V gene TRBV10-3 combines with J gene TRBJ2-5; no clear D. From germline, CDR1 is ENHRY and CDR2 SYGVKD. CDR3 length: 12 amino acids. V shed 8 bases and J shed 0 bases, with 7 bases lying between them. CDR3 region: CAIGLYQETQYF. In DNA form, the CDR3 reads TGTGCCATCGGGCTGTACCAAGAGACCCAGTACTTC.